The next 8 T cell receptor beta chains were all read from a single sample in a study of cytomegalovirus exposure and HLA in healthy donors. Vbeta (60) and Jbeta (13) primers were used in the PCR. Assay used: immunoSEQ multiplex PCR; TCRdb lists only in-frame clones, some missing. This sample has approximately 130,000 clones; roughly 82% occur once, and the top ten carry roughly 3%. The sample consisted of PBMCs. These TCRs come from a woman aged 40-49 years in good health and CMV-seropositive.

The genes are TRBV7-2 and TRBJ2-7, with 8 positions matching TRBD2. The CDR3 consists of 14 residues. V shed 8 bases and J 7 bases; nucleotides not matched to a gene: 13. Germline values: CDR1 SGHTA, CDR2 FQGNSA. CDR3 sequence (DNA): TGTGCCAGCGGCCGGGGGGGCCCTCTTGCTGAGCAGTACTTC. Translated, it gives CASGRGGPLAEQYF.

This sequence joins TRBV6-5 and TRBJ2-3, with D perhaps matching TRBD1 (5 bases). Trimming stripped 6 bases from V and 2 bases from J, with 12 bases between. Germline values: CDR1 MNHEY, CDR2 SVGAGI. The CDR3 loop spans 14 amino acids. As DNA, the CDR3 is TGTGCCAGCAGCCGACAGCATTACACAGATACGCAGTATTTT. It encodes CASSRQHYTDTQYF.

The DNA for the CDR3 is TGTGCCAGTAGTGGGACTAGCGCGGCCCCCTACGAGCAGTACTTC. It translates to CASSGTSAAPYEQYF. V and J are TRBV19 and TRBJ2-7, with 10 bases fitting TRBD2. V dropped 5 bases and J dropped 2; count of bases not matched to a gene: 6. This CDR3 is 15 amino acids long. Germline V CDR1 and CDR2: LNHDA, SQIVND (reference sequence).

The chain has TRBV7-2 and TRBJ2-7, with TRBD1 as a possible D gene (6 bases). Germline-derived CDR1 and CDR2 are SGHTA and FQGNSA. V was cut by 0 bases and J by 3 bases, with 9 bases left in between. The CDR3 covers 14 residues. CDR3: CASSLASQGYEQYF. The DNA for the CDR3 is TGTGCCAGCAGCTTAGCGTCACAGGGCTACGAGCAGTACTTC.

The rearrangement joins TRBV25-1 to TRBJ1-2; D is unresolved. The CDR3 is made up of 10 amino acids. Trimming stripped 3 bases from V and 8 bases from J, with 4 bases between. Germline lookup yields CDR1 MGHDK and CDR2 SYGVNS. CDR3 in amino acids: CASSEEGYTF. The DNA of the CDR3 is TGTGCCAGCAGTGAGGAGGGCTACACCTTC.

In its sample, this clone was seen a few times. This sequence joins TRBV9 and TRBJ2-3, with no clear D. The CDR3 has 15 amino acids. CDR1 is SGDLS, CDR2 YYNGEE, per germline. Trimming took off 0 bases at V and 0 bases at J, with 8 bases between the two ends. The CDR3 nucleotides are TGTGCCAGCAGCGTAGGGAGCTCTAGCACAGATACGCAGTATTTT. This gives the protein CASSVGSSSTDTQYF.

The chain links TRBV4-1 to TRBJ1-2, with 9 bases fitting TRBD1. CDR3 size: 16 residues. The V and J ends lost 1 base and 9 bases, in that order; junction bases with no gene match: 12. Germline CDR1 reads MGHRA; CDR2 reads YSYEKL. As DNA, the CDR3 is TGCGCCAGCAGCCAAGCTCCGGGACAGGGAGATTTGAGCTACACCTTC. Encoded protein: CASSQAPGQGDLSYTF.

The chain uses TRBV11-2 and TRBJ2-7; TRBD1 matches 7 bases. The CDR3 is 16 amino acids. J was trimmed by 6 bases and V by 1 base; bases with no gene match: 12. Germline CDR1 is SGHAT and CDR2 is FQNNGV. The DNA of the CDR3 is TGTGCCAGCAGCTTAGGCGGCGGAACAGGGGCGGTCGAGCAGTACTTC. This sequence encodes CASSLGGGTGAVEQYF.